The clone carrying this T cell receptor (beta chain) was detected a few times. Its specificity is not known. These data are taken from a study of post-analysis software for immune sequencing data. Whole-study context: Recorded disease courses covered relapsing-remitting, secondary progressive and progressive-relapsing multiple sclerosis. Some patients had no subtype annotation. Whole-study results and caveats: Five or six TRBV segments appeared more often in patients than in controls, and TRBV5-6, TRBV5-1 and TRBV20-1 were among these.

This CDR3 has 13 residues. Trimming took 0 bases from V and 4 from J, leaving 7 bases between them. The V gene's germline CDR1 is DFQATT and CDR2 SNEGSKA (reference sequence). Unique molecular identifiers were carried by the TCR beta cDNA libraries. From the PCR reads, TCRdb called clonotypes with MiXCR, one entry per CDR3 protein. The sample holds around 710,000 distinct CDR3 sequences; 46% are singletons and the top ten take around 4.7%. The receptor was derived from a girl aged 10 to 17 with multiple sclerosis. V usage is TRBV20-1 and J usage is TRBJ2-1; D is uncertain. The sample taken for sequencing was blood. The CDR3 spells CSAREGSYNEQFF. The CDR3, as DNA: TGCAGTGCTAGAGAAGGGTCGTACAATGAGCAGTTCTTC.